These T cell receptor beta chains were read from a single sample in a study of T-cell memory formation after mild COVID-19. TCRdb passed the 5' RACE reads through MiXCR, listing each CDR3 protein once. The sample holds roughly 480,000 distinct CDR3 sequences, 20% to 30% seen once. The sample comprised PBMCs or a T cell subset sorted from them (not recorded which). Receptors were obtained from an adult woman who had mild COVID-19 (a few samples of this study predate the infection). Cell type and time point are not known. Both conserved end residues are part of each CDR3. Each record gives: CDR3 length, clone size, J gene, D gene, V gene, CDR3 protein, CDR3 DNA. The D gene is left open where the match is weak. Clone size, where shown, is once, few, many, or a class for clones that have expanded.

length: 19; size: few; J: TRBJ2-1; D: TRBD1; V: TRBV7-2; CDR3: CASSLLSGTGAFSYNEQFF; DNA: TGTGCCAGCAGCTTGCTGTCCGGGACAGGGGCCTTCTCCTACAATGAGCAGTTCTTC
length: 15; size: few; J: TRBJ1-5; D: NA; V: TRBV6-5; CDR3: CASSPPPGGNQPQHF; DNA: TGTGCCAGCAGTCCCCCCCCCGGGGGCAATCAGCCCCAGCATTTT
length: 15; size: NA; J: TRBJ2-2; D: NA; V: TRBV6-5; CDR3: CASSYSNWNTGELFF; DNA: TGTGCCAGCAGTTACTCGAATTGGAACACCGGGGAGCTGTTTTTT
length: 14; size: NA; J: TRBJ1-2; D: NA; V: TRBV30; CDR3: CAWSRAGRFHGYTF; DNA: TGTGCCTGGAGTAGGGCAGGGCGGTTCCATGGCTACACCTTC
length: 14; size: few; J: TRBJ2-1; D: NA; V: TRBV27; CDR3: CASSLGVRQKSWIF; DNA: TGTGCCAGCAGTTTAGGGGTTAGGCAGAAAAGCTGGATCTTC
length: 15; size: NA; J: TRBJ1-1; D: TRBD1; V: TRBV7-6; CDR3: CASSTGTEMNTEAFF; DNA: TGTGCCAGCAGCACCGGGACAGAAATGAACACTGAAGCTTTCTTT
length: 15; size: NA; J: TRBJ2-2; D: NA; V: TRBV5-1; CDR3: CASSLEHPNTGELFF; DNA: TGCGCCAGCAGCTTGGAACACCCAAACACCGGGGAGCTGTTTTTT
length: 16; size: NA; J: TRBJ2-6; D: NA; V: TRBV12-3/TRBV12-4; CDR3: CASSYPRGSGANVLTF; DNA: TGTGCCAGCAGTTATCCCCGCGGGTCCGGGGCCAACGTCCTGACTTTC
length: 15; size: few; J: TRBJ2-7; D: TRBD1; V: TRBV20-1; CDR3: CSARDPGGTSYEQYF; DNA: TGCAGTGCTAGAGATCCAGGGGGTACGTCCTACGAGCAGTACTTC
length: 15; size: NA; J: TRBJ1-4; D: NA; V: TRBV7-9; CDR3: CASSDVDRSREKLYF; DNA: TGTGCCAGCAGCGATGTAGACAGGTCGCGTGAAAAACTGTATTTT
length: 14; size: NA; J: TRBJ2-5; D: NA; V: TRBV12-3/TRBV12-4; CDR3: CATGLAGFQETQYF; DNA: TGTGCCACCGGGCTGGCGGGATTCCAAGAGACCCAGTACTTC
length: 15; size: NA; J: TRBJ2-4; D: TRBD1; V: TRBV5-1; CDR3: CASSSGQGDGDIQYF; DNA: TGCGCCAGCAGCTCGGGACAGGGGGATGGAGACATTCAGTACTTC
length: 15; size: NA; J: TRBJ2-1; D: NA; V: TRBV6-5; CDR3: CASSPLGPRRNEQFF; DNA: TGTGCCAGCAGCCCTTTGGGCCCCCGTCGCAATGAGCAGTTCTTC
length: 13; size: few; J: TRBJ2-7; D: NA; V: TRBV24-1; CDR3: CATSDLRRNEQYF; DNA: TGTGCCACCAGTGATTTGCGTCGGAACGAGCAGTACTTC
length: 10; size: NA; J: TRBJ2-1; D: NA; V: TRBV11-2; CDR3: CASSHNEQFF; DNA: TGTGCCAGCAGTCACAATGAGCAGTTCTTC
length: 11; size: NA; J: TRBJ1-1; D: NA; V: TRBV10-2; CDR3: CASSEGPEAFF; DNA: TGCGCCAGCAGTGAGGGGCCTGAAGCTTTCTTT
length: 15; size: many; J: TRBJ1-3; D: NA; V: TRBV28; CDR3: CASSLDSLSGNTIYF; DNA: TGTGCCAGCAGTCTAGACAGTCTCTCTGGAAACACCATATATTTT
length: 14; size: NA; J: TRBJ1-1; D: NA; V: TRBV10-3; CDR3: CAISEFEANTEAFF; DNA: TGTGCCATCAGTGAGTTTGAGGCGAACACTGAAGCTTTCTTT
length: 13; size: NA; J: TRBJ2-1; D: NA; V: TRBV6-1; CDR3: CASSEDRLNEQFF; DNA: TGTGCCAGCAGTGAAGATCGACTCAATGAGCAGTTCTTC
length: 15; size: many; J: TRBJ2-7; D: NA; V: TRBV25-1; CDR3: CASSDTGTRAYEQYF; DNA: TGTGCCAGCAGTGACACCGGGACCAGGGCCTACGAGCAGTACTTC
length: 14; size: few; J: TRBJ1-4; D: NA; V: TRBV12-3/TRBV12-4; CDR3: CASSLQGRREKLFF; DNA: TGTGCCAGCAGCTTACAGGGAAGGCGGGAAAAACTGTTTTTT
length: 13; size: few; J: TRBJ2-7; D: TRBD2; V: TRBV7-9; CDR3: CASSPGTSSEQYF; DNA: TGTGCCAGCAGCCCCGGGACTAGTAGCGAGCAGTACTTC
length: 15; size: NA; J: TRBJ2-1; D: NA; V: TRBV21-1; CDR3: CASSNGTALYNEQFF; DNA: TGTGCCAGCAGCAACGGGACAGCTTTATACAATGAGCAGTTCTTC
length: 15; size: NA; J: TRBJ2-7; D: TRBD1; V: TRBV6-2/TRBV6-3; CDR3: CASSFPGQGSDEQYF; DNA: TGTGCCAGCAGTTTTCCGGGACAGGGTTCAGACGAGCAGTACTTC
length: 13; size: NA; J: TRBJ2-1; D: NA; V: TRBV7-3; CDR3: CASSFDYGVEQFF; DNA: TGTGCCAGCAGCTTCGATTATGGGGTTGAGCAGTTCTTC
length: 15; size: few; J: TRBJ2-7; D: TRBD2; V: TRBV20-1; CDR3: CSARVDTGGHYEQYF; DNA: TGCAGTGCTAGAGTGGATACGGGAGGGCACTACGAGCAGTACTTC
length: 13; size: NA; J: TRBJ1-6; D: TRBD1; V: TRBV15; CDR3: CATATGGNSPLHF; DNA: TGTGCCACGGCGACAGGGGGGAATTCACCCCTCCACTTT
length: 15; size: NA; J: TRBJ2-2; D: NA; V: TRBV12-3/TRBV12-4; CDR3: CASSLSRDGTGELFF; DNA: TGTGCCAGCAGCCTTTCCCGGGACGGGACCGGGGAGCTGTTTTTT
length: 17; size: once; J: TRBJ2-7; D: TRBD1; V: TRBV2; CDR3: CASSAGRGGTGAYEQYF; DNA: TGTGCCAGCAGTGCAGGCCGAGGTGGAACAGGGGCCTACGAGCAGTACTTC